The 4 T cell receptor beta chains reported below all come from one sample, sequenced in a study of molecular identifiers for immune sequencing clone quantification. TCRdb reprocessed the PCR reads with MiXCR, giving one entry per CDR3 protein. The sample lists about half a million distinct CDR3 sequences, over 20% occurring once. The sequenced sample consisted of naive CD8+ T cells from blood, with Jurkat cell RNA spiked in. The subset denotes: FACS-sorted CD8+CD4-CCR7+CD45RA+ naive T cells. These receptors all come from a human donor in good health. Some libraries in this study had Jurkat cell RNA spiked in.

In the case of this clonotype: This CDR3 is missing its conserved last phenylalanine or tryptophan, likely due to a read error. The chain employs TRBV30 and TRBJ2-5; possible D gene TRBD2, 5 bases. This CDR3 is 17 amino acids long. The germline gives CDR1 GTSNPN, CDR2 SVGIG (reference sequence). Trimming took 8 bases from V and 5 from J, leaving 30 bases between them. The CDR3 DNA is TGTGCCCACTCCGAAGGAGGTAGCGCAAAACAGATGGAGACCCAGTACTCC. This translates into CAHSEGGSAKQMETQYS.

Regarding this clonotype: A much larger clone differs by one base, so this may be a read error. The V call is TRBV5-6, the J call TRBJ1-1, with 9 nucleotides matching TRBD1. The junction had 11 bases not matched to a gene; V was cut back by 4 bases and J by 4 bases. Germline V gives CDR1 SGHDT, CDR2 YYEEEE. This CDR3 comprises 16 residues. The CDR3 reads CASSPPGTGKSTEAFF. CDR3 nucleotides: TGTGCCAGCAGCCCTCCCGGGACAGGGAAGAGCACTGAAGCTTTCTTT.

The chain is built from TRBV30 and TRBJ2-2; tentative D call: TRBD1 (6 bases). Germline V gene sequence: CDR1 GTSNPN, CDR2 SVGIG (reference sequence). Trimming removed 4 bases at V and 4 bases at J, with 10 bases between. This CDR3 is built from 13 residues. CDR3 residues: CAWTLTGTGELFF. CDR3 bases: TGTGCCTGGACCCTGACAGGCACCGGGGAGCTGTTTTTT. The complete variable domain, with remaining parts taken from reference TRBV30 and TRBJ2-2, reads SQTIHQWPATLVQPVGSPLSLECTVEGTSNPNLYWYRQAAGRGLQLLFYSVGIGQISSEVPQNLSASRPQDRQFILSSKKLLLSDSGFYLCAWTLTGTGELFFGEGSRLTVL.

This clonotype was counted ten times or more. The genes are TRBV2 and TRBJ1-1, with a tentative D call TRBD1 (5 bases). The germline V gene encodes CDR1 SNHLY and CDR2 FYNNEI. The CDR3 length is 13 residues. Trimming took off 8 bases at V and 0 bases at J, with 10 bases between the two ends. CDR3 region: CASRQIMNTEAFF. The DNA of the CDR3 is TGTGCCAGCCGACAGATCATGAACACTGAAGCTTTCTTT.